This T cell receptor (beta chain) was obtained from a study of blood T cell repertoires in COVID-19. Repertoires were generated with immunoSEQ multiplex PCR, while TCRdb's copy carries only in-frame clones and drops some. The sample gives about 260,000 clones, roughly nine tenths of which show up once; roughly 4% is in the top ten. Trimming stripped 5 bases from V and 3 bases from J, with 11 bases between. CDR1 and CDR2 (germline): LNHDA, SQIVND (reference sequence). The CDR3 length is 14 residues. The TCR was taken from a man in his 60s who had recovered from COVID-19. The V and J genes are TRBV19 and TRBJ1-3, with D maybe TRBD1 (5 bases). Input material: peripheral blood. DNA of the CDR3: TGTGCCAGTAGTCAGCAGGGTGGTGGAAACACCATATATTTT. Its protein is CASSQQGGGNTIYF.